Shown below are 27 T cell receptor beta chains from a single sample sequenced in a study of blood T cell repertoires in COVID-19. Profiled with immunoSEQ multiplex PCR; TCRdb holds only in-frame clones, not every one. The table lists 410,000 or so clones, 70% to 90% of them singletons. Sequences were obtained from peripheral blood. The receptors were sampled from a woman aged 40 to 50 with COVID-19, enrolled during active disease.

The chain carries TRBV5-1 and TRBJ2-7; D is perhaps TRBD1 (5 bases). This CDR3 region has 13 residues. V was pared by 2 bases and J by 5 bases, with 11 bases between. From germline, CDR1 is SGHRS and CDR2 YFSETQ. The CDR3 reads CASSFYLQDEQYF. CDR3 coding DNA: TGCGCCAGCAGCTTCTATTTACAGGACGAGCAGTACTTC.

The CDR3 sequence: CASSGGSLASTDTQYF. The CDR3 DNA reads TGCGCCAGCAGCGGTGGCAGTCTAGCTAGTACAGATACGCAGTATTTT. The chain joins TRBV5-1 to TRBJ2-3, with a tentative D call TRBD2 (5 bases). Germline CDR1 SGHRS, CDR2 YFSETQ. CDR3 length: 16 amino acids. V dropped 4 bases and J dropped 3 bases, with 18 bases sitting between them.

This clone appeared once. The J gene is TRBJ2-2, the V gene TRBV7-2; maybe TRBD1 (6 bases). CDR1 and CDR2 (germline): SGHTA, FQGNSA. Trimming stripped 8 bases from V and 1 base from J, with 17 bases between. The CDR3 extends over 16 amino acids. The CDR3 region is CASRYPGHLNTGELFF. The CDR3 coding sequence is TGTGCCAGCCGCTATCCGGGACACCTGAACACCGGGGAGCTGTTTTTT. The entire variable domain, with the rest obtained from reference TRBV7-2 and TRBJ2-2, is as follows: GAGVSQSPSNKVTEKGKDVELRCDPISGHTALYWYRQSLGQGLEFLIYFQGNSAPDKSGLPSDRFSAERTGGSVSTLTIQRTQQEDSAVYLCASRYPGHLNTGELFFGEGSRLTVL.

This chain uses TRBV19 with TRBJ1-1; the D gene is possibly TRBD1 (6 bases). The CDR3 loop spans 16 amino acids. Germline CDR1 is LNHDA and CDR2 is SQIVND (reference sequence). V lost 2 bases and J 0 bases, leaving 13 bases between the germline ends. The CDR3 nucleotides read TGTGCCAGTAGTATAATTTTCGACAGGCTGAACACTGAAGCTTTCTTT. This gives the protein CASSIIFDRLNTEAFF.

This chain joins TRBV5-1 and TRBJ2-7; 8 bases line up with TRBD2. Looked up from germline, CDR1 is SGHRS and CDR2 is YFSETQ. The CDR3 is made up of 15 amino acids. The J segment lost 1 base and the V segment lost 7 bases, leaving 10 bases of the junction unmatched. CDR3 nucleotide sequence: TGCGCCAGCGGCGAAGGACGGGAGGGTTCCTACGAGCAGTACTTC. Amino acids: CASGEGREGSYEQYF. Filled out from reference TRBV5-1 and TRBJ2-7, the complete variable domain reads KAGVTQTPRYLIKTRGQQVTLSCSPISGHRSVSWYQQTPGQGLQFLFEYFSETQRNKGNFPGRFSGRQFSNSRSEMNVSTLELGDSALYLCASGEGREGSYEQYFGPGTRLTVT.

A note on this clone: Other DNA sequences of this sample code for an identical CDR3. The chain combines TRBV28 with TRBJ1-5; D unclear. The CDR3 consists of 12 residues. Germline V gene lookup returns CDR1 MDHEN and CDR2 SYDVKM. Trimming removed 5 bases at V and 4 bases at J, with 6 bases between. The chain's CDR3 is CASSPLNQPQHF. CDR3 coding DNA: TGTGCCAGCAGTCCCCTGAATCAGCCCCAGCATTTT.

The CDR3 coding sequence is TGTGCCAGCAGCTTACACGGAGCGTTGGTCAATTCACCCCTCCACTTT. Its protein product is CASSLHGALVNSPLHF. The rearrangement links TRBV7-9 to TRBJ1-6; D is unresolved. This CDR3 has 16 residues. V gave up 2 bases and J gave up 7 bases, with 15 bases separating them. Germline CDR1 reads SEHNR; CDR2 reads FQNEAQ (reference sequence).

This clone was observed once. This CDR3 is CASSSRWAGENEQFF. The CDR3 DNA reads TGTGCCAGCAGCTCCAGGTGGGCGGGAGAGAATGAGCAGTTCTTC. The chain recombines TRBV27 with TRBJ2-1; 7 nucleotides align to TRBD2. With V trimmed by 6 bases and J by 7 bases, 12 bases remained unmatched. In germline, CDR1 is MNHEY, CDR2 SMNVEV (reference sequence). The CDR3 sequence is 15 residues long.

The gene calls are TRBV7-9 and TRBJ2-7; maybe TRBD1 (6 bases). The V gene's germline CDR1 is SEHNR and CDR2 FQNEAQ (reference sequence). The CDR3 extends over 17 amino acids. V lost 5 bases, J lost 5 bases, and 25 bases lay in between. The CDR3 DNA follows: TGTGCCAGCAGCCCAGCTGGGGCGGAAAGGTGGACAGACGAGCAGTACTTC. Amino acids: CASSPAGAERWTDEQYF.

Written as DNA, the CDR3 is TGTGCCAGCAGCTTCACAGGAGTTCTCGCCAATGAGCAGTTCTTC. As protein: CASSFTGVLANEQFF. The chain combines TRBV5-4 with TRBJ2-1, with D maybe TRBD1 (5 bases). Trimming removed 2 bases at V and 6 bases at J, with 15 bases between. There are 15 residues in the CDR3. Germline V CDR1 and CDR2: SGHNT, YYREEE (reference sequence). Looking up the rest from reference TRBV5-4 and TRBJ2-1 gives the full variable domain: ETGVTQSPTHLIKTRGQQVTLRCSSQSGHNTVSWYQQALGQGPQFIFQYYREEENGRGNFPPRFSGLQFPNYSSELNVNALELDDSALYLCASSFTGVLANEQFFGPGTRLTVL.

CDR3 DNA: TGTGCCAGCAGTTTCCCGGACTTTCAAGAGACCCAGTACTTC. Protein product: CASSFPDFQETQYF. V and J are TRBV28 and TRBJ2-5, with D possibly being TRBD2 (5 bases). CDR3 size: 14 residues. The V gene lost 3 bases and the J gene lost 2 bases, with 10 bases spanning the gap. The V gene's germline CDR1 is MDHEN and CDR2 SYDVKM. The full variable domain, completed using reference TRBV28 and TRBJ2-5, is DVKVTQSSRYLVKRTGEKVFLECVQDMDHENMFWYRQDPGLGLRLIYFSYDVKMKEKGDIPEGYSVSREKKERFSLILESASTNQTSMYLCASSFPDFQETQYFGPGTRLLVL.

The chain carries TRBV5-1 and TRBJ1-4, with 7 positions matching TRBD1. Germline assignment: CDR1 SGHRS and CDR2 YFSETQ. The CDR3 extends over 14 amino acids. The J segment lost 4 bases and the V segment lost 3 bases, leaving 3 bases of the junction unmatched. The CDR3 reads CASSYQGGNEKLFF. CDR3 in DNA: TGCGCCAGCAGCTACCAGGGGGGTAATGAAAAACTGTTTTTT.

The chain joins TRBV6-2 or TRBV6-3 to TRBJ1-1; 10 bases agree with TRBD1. The CDR3 runs 16 residues. V shed 2 bases and J 4 bases; nucleotides not matched to a gene: 7. Germline V gene sequence: CDR1 MNHEY, CDR2 SVGEGT. The CDR3 reads CASSYPAGQGITEAFF. The CDR3, as DNA: TGTGCCAGCAGTTACCCGGCGGGACAGGGGATCACTGAAGCTTTCTTT.

On this clone: The same CDR3 also results from other DNA sequences found in this sample. The rearrangement uses TRBV28 and TRBJ2-7; 7 nucleotides line up with TRBD2. Germline V gene sequence: CDR1 MDHEN, CDR2 SYDVKM. Trimming took 6 bases from V and 2 from J; bases not matched to a gene: 7. The CDR3 is made up of 14 amino acids. The CDR3 sequence is CASSSPSGTYEQYF. CDR3 sequence (DNA): TGTGCCAGCAGCTCCCCCAGCGGGACCTACGAGCAGTACTTC.

The chain has TRBV19 and TRBJ1-6; D might be TRBD1 (6 bases). Germline V gene sequence: CDR1 LNHDA, CDR2 SQIVND (reference sequence). Between the trimmed V and J ends, which lost 3 bases and 5 bases, there was a span of 11 bases. The CDR3 contains 15 residues. The CDR3 DNA reads TGTGCCAGTAGTATTTGGACAGAAAATAATTCACCCCTCCACTTT. Amino acid sequence: CASSIWTENNSPLHF.

This clone was observed once. The chain combines TRBV6-5 with TRBJ1-1, with 8 nucleotides matching TRBD1. CDR1 is MNHEY and CDR2 is SVGAGI in the germline V gene. The J segment lost 4 bases and the V segment lost 5 bases, leaving 9 bases of the junction unmatched. The CDR3 consists of 15 residues. The CDR3 sequence: CASSNTHRGGTEAFF. The CDR3 region has the DNA TGTGCCAGCAGTAATACTCACAGGGGGGGCACTGAAGCTTTCTTT.

The chain carries TRBV2 and TRBJ2-5; D is uncertain. Trimming took off 6 bases at V and 5 bases at J, with 13 bases between the two ends. The germline V gene encodes CDR1 SNHLY and CDR2 FYNNEI. The CDR3 covers 13 residues. CDR3 amino acids: CASSLDLTETQYF. CDR3 coding DNA: TGTGCCAGCAGCTTAGACTTAACGGAGACCCAGTACTTC. The full variable domain, with the rest looked up from reference TRBV2 and TRBJ2-5, is EPEVTQTPSHQVTQMGQEVILRCVPISNHLYFYWYRQILGQKVEFLVSFYNNEISEKSEIFDDQFSVERPDGSNFTLKIRSTKLEDSAMYFCASSLDLTETQYFGPGTRLLVL.

This clone appeared a few times. The V call is TRBV19, the J call TRBJ2-2, with a possible D match to TRBD2 (5 bases). Germline V lookup: CDR1 LNHDA, CDR2 SQIVND (reference sequence). The CDR3 is 14 amino acids. The ends were cut back, 8 bases at V and 10 bases at J, with 20 bases in the middle. The CDR3 is CASEYRARREELFF. As DNA, the CDR3 is TGTGCCAGTGAGTATAGGGCCCGACGGGAGGAGCTGTTTTTT.

V is TRBV9 and J is TRBJ1-5; D may be TRBD1 (6 bases). V lost 3 bases and J lost 3, with 13 bases in between. The CDR3 totals 15 residues. Germline CDR1 reads SGDLS; CDR2 reads YYNGEE. Here the CDR3 DNA reads TGTGCCAGCAGCGCGTTCCCAGGGGTCAATCAGCCCCAGCATTTT. Its protein product is CASSAFPGVNQPQHF.

V usage is TRBV5-1 and J usage is TRBJ2-5, with D unclear. V was shortened by 2 bases and J by 5 bases, with 10 bases between the two germline ends. From germline, CDR1 is SGHRS and CDR2 YFSETQ. The CDR3 is made up of 13 amino acids. As DNA, the CDR3 is TGCGCCAGCAGCTTCGTAATCGGGGAGACCCAGTACTTC. It is translated as CASSFVIGETQYF.

The rearrangement uses TRBV13 and TRBJ2-1, with 9 positions matching TRBD2. V lost 3 bases and J lost 3; bases outside the gene matches: 3. CDR3 size: 15 residues. Germline-derived CDR1 and CDR2 are PRHDT and FYEKMQ (reference sequence). The CDR3 coding sequence is TGTGCCAGCAGCTTGAGACTAGCGGTCTACAATGAGCAGTTCTTC. Protein: CASSLRLAVYNEQFF.

This clone was detected only a few times. This rearrangement joins TRBV7-2 to TRBJ1-2; 8 nucleotides line up with TRBD1. Germline lookup yields CDR1 SGHTA and CDR2 FQGNSA. The V segment lost 5 bases and the J segment 8 bases; nucleotides outside the gene matches: 7. CDR3 size: 13 residues. The CDR3, as DNA: TGTGCCAGCAGCCGCGGACAGGGTGAAGGCTACACCTTC. It codes for CASSRGQGEGYTF.

CDR3 bases: TGTGCCAGCAGCTTAGTGGGCAGGCCCACTGAAGCTTTCTTT. This encodes CASSLVGRPTEAFF. The genes are TRBV11-2 and TRBJ1-1; D remains unclear. V lost 1 base and J 4 bases, leaving 10 bases between the germline ends. Germline V gene sequence: CDR1 SGHAT, CDR2 FQNNGV. The CDR3 covers 14 residues.

V gene TRBV20-1 combines with J gene TRBJ2-1; tentatively, D is TRBD1 (6 bases). Trimming shortened V by 6 bases and J by 12 bases, and 12 bases separated the two germline ends. The germline V gene encodes CDR1 DFQATT and CDR2 SNEGSKA (reference sequence). This CDR3 has 10 residues. CDR3 in amino acids: CSAPKGGQFF. DNA for the CDR3: TGCAGTGCGCCAAAAGGGGGGCAGTTCTTC.

The chain has TRBV5-1 and TRBJ1-5, with a weak D call TRBD1 (6 bases). Germline assignment: CDR1 SGHRS and CDR2 YFSETQ. V dropped 4 bases and J dropped 5 bases, with 19 bases sitting between them. CDR3 length equals 16 residues. Here the CDR3 reads CASSRGPRGPHQPQHF. CDR3 DNA: TGCGCCAGCAGCCGGGGCCCCAGGGGCCCACATCAGCCCCAGCATTTT.

The chain recombines TRBV7-3 with TRBJ1-5; no reliable D call. This CDR3 has 13 residues. V was trimmed by 2 bases and J by 4 bases, leaving 6 bases between them. Germline V CDR1 and CDR2: SGHTA, FQGTGA. CDR3 in amino acids: CASSLDGNQPQHF. The CDR3 coding sequence is TGTGCCAGCAGCTTAGACGGGAATCAGCCCCAGCATTTT.

The chain uses TRBV5-8 and TRBJ2-3; 7 bases are a match to TRBD2. The germline CDR1 and CDR2 sequences are SGHTS and YDEGEE. The length of the CDR3 is 15 residues. Losses at the gene ends were 2 bases for V and 4 bases for J; bases not matched to a gene: 7. The CDR3, as DNA: TGTGCCAGCAGCTTAGGCGGGAGTTCTTCAGATACGCAGTATTTT. Translated, it gives CASSLGGSSSDTQYF. Combining the CDR3 with reference TRBV5-8 and TRBJ2-3 gives the whole variable domain EAGVTQSPTHLIKTRGQQATLRCSPISGHTSVYWYQQALGLGLQFLLWYDEGEERNRGNFPPRFSGRQFPNYSSELNVNALELEDSALYLCASSLGGSSSDTQYFGPGTRLTVL.